The 26 T cell receptor beta chains given below trace back to one sample, sequenced in a study of breast tumors, draining lymph nodes, adjacent tissues. Samples came from axillary lymph nodes draining the breast cancer. TCRdb used MiXCR to reprocess the multiplex PCR reads, holding one entry per CDR3 protein. Of 200,000 to 250,000 distinct CDR3 sequences detected, 30% to 35% appear once; the ten largest clones hold approximately 4%. The sample consisted of axillary lymph node tissue. Every receptor here comes from a female donor with breast cancer. Some clones in this sample may be carry-over from other donors' samples.

The chain combines TRBV24-1 with TRBJ1-5; 8 nucleotides agree with TRBD1. J gave up 9 bases and V 9 bases, and 12 bases lay outside the gene matches. The V gene's germline CDR1 is KGHDR and CDR2 SFDVKD. This CDR3 is built from 14 residues. The CDR3 nucleotides are TGTGCCACCCAGAGTTCAGGGGGCTCTCGGCCCCAGCATTTT. It translates to CATQSSGGSRPQHF.

This clonotype was recorded many times. The V call is TRBV6-1, the J call TRBJ1-2, with D perhaps TRBD1 (6 bases). Germline CDR1 and CDR2: MNHNS and SASEGT. With 2 bases removed from V and 8 bases from J, the gap between germline ends came to 12 bases. The CDR3 length is 13 residues. The CDR3 reads CASSELGARGYTF. CDR3 nucleotides: TGTGCCAGCAGTGAATTGGGGGCGAGGGGCTACACCTTC.

With respect to this clonotype: A much larger clone differs by one base, so this may be a read error. The chain has TRBV5-1 and TRBJ2-7; D possibly corresponds to TRBD2 (5 bases). CDR3 length equals 13 residues. The germline V gene has CDR1 SGHRS and CDR2 YFSETQ. CDR3 bases: TGCGCCAGCAGCTTGGGGGGTGACTACGACCAGTACTTC. Translated: CASSLGGDYDQYF.

This clonotype was recorded many times. The chain employs TRBV5-5 and TRBJ2-7, with 11 bases aligning to TRBD2. Germline V gene sequence: CDR1 SGHKS, CDR2 YYEKEE (reference sequence). The V segment lost 0 bases and the J segment 5 bases; nucleotides outside the gene matches: 7. The length of the CDR3 is 16 residues. The CDR3 region has the DNA TGTGCCAGCAGCTTGGCCCTGGAGGGACTAGCGGACGAGCAGTACTTC. Translation: CASSLALEGLADEQYF.

The V and J genes are TRBV7-2 and TRBJ2-1, with a weak D call TRBD2 (5 bases). The CDR3 sequence is 13 residues long. V lost 0 bases, J lost 10 bases, and 10 bases lay in between. Germline CDR1 and CDR2: SGHTA and FQGNSA. The CDR3 DNA reads as TGTACCAGCAGCTTAGCACCCCCGGGGGAGCAGTTCTTC. Encoded protein: CTSSLAPPGEQFF.

This clonotype was seen a handful of times. A read error may be the cause here, since a much bigger clone is one base away. The chain carries TRBV20-1 and TRBJ2-1, with 11 bases identical to TRBD2. This CDR3 has 15 residues. The germline CDR1 and CDR2 sequences are DFQATT and SNEGSKA (reference sequence). Germline trimming cut 0 bases from V and 6 bases from J; bases unmatched to any gene: 4. The CDR3 DNA is TGCAGTGCTAGAGACCTAGCGGGAGGCGCCAATGAGCAGTTCTTC. This encodes CSARDLAGGANEQFF.

The rearrangement joins TRBV2 to TRBJ1-1, with TRBD1 as a possible D gene (5 bases). V lost 3 bases, J lost 3 bases, and 11 bases lay in between. Germline loops: CDR1 SNHLY, CDR2 FYNNEI. The CDR3 covers 14 residues. CDR3 nucleotide sequence: TGTGCCAGCAGTGATTTGTGGGACTACACTGAAGCTTTCTTT. Translated, it gives CASSDLWDYTEAFF.

In the case of this clonotype: Sequence at one end of the junction differs from germline and may be a read error. The rearrangement uses TRBV7-3 and TRBJ1-4; D is perhaps TRBD1 (5 bases). The CDR3 covers 13 residues. Germline CDR1 SGHTA, CDR2 FQGTGA. The CDR3 nucleotides are TGTGCCAGCAGCTTAAACAGGAATGAAGAACTGCTTTTT. This sequence encodes CASSLNRNEELLF.

The gene calls are TRBV27 and TRBJ2-6, with 9 bases aligning to TRBD1. The CDR3 is 17 amino acids. Germline CDR1 MNHEY, CDR2 SMNVEV (reference sequence). Trimming took 3 bases from V and 2 from J; bases not matched to a gene: 5. The CDR3 DNA reads as TGTGCCAGCAGTTTCACAGGGGGCGGAACTGGGGCCAACGTCCTGACTTTC. Its translation is CASSFTGGGTGANVLTF.

To note about this clonotype: Because the CDR3 is missing its conserved closing phenylalanine or tryptophan, this is likely a read error. No DNA is shown, since the ends of the CDR3 on it are uncertain; the CDR3 is the one TCRdb lists. The rearrangement joins TRBV20-1 to TRBJ2-2; whether TRBD1, the table's D call, matches the DNA was not checked. Germline CDR1 DFQATT, CDR2 SNEGSKA (reference sequence). Both ends counted, the CDR3 spans 17 residues. This CDR3 reads CSARVDRGRGNTGERMS.

The chain uses TRBV20-1 and TRBJ1-3; D possibly corresponds to TRBD1 (5 bases). Germline V gene lookup returns CDR1 DFQATT and CDR2 SNEGSKA (reference sequence). CDR3 length equals 15 residues. V lost 0 bases and J lost 4, with 13 bases in between. The CDR3 loop reads CSARDPGTSGNTIYF. CDR3 bases: TGCAGTGCTAGAGACCCCGGGACTAGCGGAAACACCATATATTTT.

The J gene is TRBJ2-3, the V gene TRBV6-6; TRBD2 matches at 11 bases. Germline V gene lookup returns CDR1 MNHNY and CDR2 SVGAGI (reference sequence). After removal of 5 bases from V and 1 base from J, the junction contained 8 bases not matched to a gene. This CDR3 region has 17 residues. The CDR3: CASSPLAGVGGTDTQYF. For the CDR3, the DNA is TGTGCCAGCAGTCCACTAGCGGGAGTGGGGGGCACAGATACGCAGTATTTT.

This clonotype occurred a few times. The V call is TRBV7-6, the J call TRBJ1-1, with D uncertain. CDR1 is SGHVS and CDR2 is FNYEAQ in the germline V gene. Trimming stripped 4 bases from V and 0 bases from J, with 6 bases between. This CDR3 contains 13 residues. The CDR3 is CASSSTMNTEAFF. The CDR3 DNA reads as TGTGCCAGCAGCTCTACCATGAACACTGAAGCTTTCTTT.

V usage is TRBV19 and J usage is TRBJ1-3, with a weak D call TRBD1 (5 bases). Germline CDR1 LNHDA, CDR2 SQIVND (reference sequence). The CDR3 spans 15 residues. With 4 bases removed from V and 5 bases from J, the gap between germline ends came to 15 bases. CDR3 in amino acids: CASSTMGVGRNTIYF. CDR3 DNA: TGTGCCAGTAGTACTATGGGGGTTGGGAGAAACACCATATATTTT.

The chain couples TRBV20-1 to TRBJ2-7; 7 positions agree with TRBD2. The CDR3 is 16 amino acids. Looked up from germline, CDR1 is DFQATT and CDR2 is SNEGSKA (reference sequence). Trimming took 0 bases from V and 3 from J; bases not matched to a gene: 11. Written as DNA, the CDR3 is TGCAGTGCTAGAGAGGTGGCGCTAGCGGCAGGCTACGAGCAGTACTTC. It specifies CSAREVALAAGYEQYF.

In the case of this clonotype: Sequence at one end of the junction differs from germline and may be a read error. V usage is TRBV14 and J usage is TRBJ1-1, with no clear D. The CDR3 has 16 residues. Germline V gene sequence: CDR1 SGHDN, CDR2 FVKESK. The CDR3 DNA is TGTGCCAGCAGCCAAGATCTCCTCCCAGCGGTCCCTGAGGCTTTCTTT. Its translation: CASSQDLLPAVPEAFF.

At least ten counts were recorded for this clonotype. CDR3 in DNA: TGCAGCGTTGGGGGCGGAGCGGGGGGACGCACAGATACGCAGTATTTT. Translation gives CSVGGGAGGRTDTQYF. The rearrangement links TRBV29-1 to TRBJ2-3; 9 bases line up with TRBD2. CDR3 length equals 16 residues. Germline CDR1 reads SQVTM; CDR2 reads ANQGSEA. Germline trimming cut 4 bases from V and 1 base from J; bases unmatched to any gene: 9.

This clonotype was observed many times. The rearrangement uses TRBV20-1 and TRBJ2-7; 9 bases agree with TRBD2. The V and J ends lost 0 bases and 2 bases, in that order; junction bases with no gene match: 5. Germline values: CDR1 DFQATT, CDR2 SNEGSKA (reference sequence). This CDR3 contains 15 residues. The CDR3 coding sequence is TGCAGTGCTAGAGATGATAGCGGGAGAGCCTACGAGCAGTACTTC. Amino acids: CSARDDSGRAYEQYF.

To note about this clonotype: Because the CDR3's place on the DNA is in doubt, the DNA is left out and the CDR3 is given as listed by TCRdb. This chain links TRBV20-1 with TRBJ1-6. CDR1 is DFQATT and CDR2 is SNEGSKA in the germline V gene (reference sequence). The CDR3 sequence runs 17 residues, both termini included. The CDR3 reads CSANLCASSGGDSPLHF.

The chain employs TRBV12-5 and TRBJ1-3; TRBD1 matches at 7 bases. The CDR3 consists of 13 residues. J was trimmed by 7 bases and V by 4 bases; bases with no gene match: 4. Germline loops: CDR1 LGHNT, CDR2 FRNRAP. CDR3: CASGYPTGNTIYF. DNA for the CDR3: TGTGCTAGTGGTTATCCGACAGGGAACACCATATATTTT.

The CDR3 reads CATSSAGQGIYEKLFF. CDR3 in DNA: TGTGCCACCAGCAGCGCCGGACAGGGGATATATGAAAAACTGTTTTTT. This chain links TRBV15 with TRBJ1-4; 9 nucleotides match TRBD1. The CDR3 covers 16 residues. V was clipped by 3 bases and J by 6 bases; unmatched bases: 8. Germline V CDR1 and CDR2: LNHNV, YYDKDF (reference sequence). The full variable domain, with the rest looked up from reference TRBV15 and TRBJ1-4, is DAMVIQNPRYQVTQFGKPVTLSCSQTLNHNVMYWYQQKSSQAPKLLFHYYDKDFNNEADTPDNFQSRRPNTSFCFLDIRSPGLGDTAMYLCATSSAGQGIYEKLFFGSGTQLSVL.

The chain links TRBV6-1 to TRBJ1-2; D is unresolved. The CDR3 contains 15 residues. The germline CDR1 and CDR2 sequences are MNHNS and SASEGT. The V end was cut by 2 bases, the J end by 4 bases, with 14 bases between. The CDR3 coding sequence is TGTGCCAGCAGTGAATTCCAGGATCTCAGCTATGGCTACACCTTC. Translated: CASSEFQDLSYGYTF.

This clonotype was detected only a few times. Being one base from a much bigger clone, this may be a read error. The CDR3 sequence is CSATKGRARAQYF. The CDR3 nucleotides read TGCAGTGCCACAAAGGGAAGGGCCCGGGCGCAGTACTTC. This chain links TRBV20-1 with TRBJ2-7; D is unresolved. Trimming left V 6 bases short and J 9 bases short, with 21 bases between. Germline V CDR1 and CDR2: DFQATT, SNEGSKA (reference sequence). The CDR3 runs to 13 residues.

V and J are TRBV4-3 and TRBJ1-6, with TRBD1 matching over 9 bases. Germline V gene data show CDR1 as LGHNA and CDR2 as YSLEER. This CDR3 contains 14 residues. V lost 5 bases and J lost 10; bases outside the gene matches: 6. For the CDR3, the DNA is TGCGCCAGCAGCGGGACAGGGAAGCTCTCACCCCTCCACTTT. Translated, it gives CASSGTGKLSPLHF.

This clonotype was seen at least ten times. This rearrangement joins TRBV24-1 to TRBJ2-1; no clear D gene. Germline V gene sequence: CDR1 KGHDR, CDR2 SFDVKD. Trimming took 2 bases from V and 4 from J, leaving 14 bases between them. The CDR3 length is 16 residues. Here the CDR3 reads CATSDSYDWYYNEQFF. CDR3 nucleotides: TGTGCCACCAGTGATTCGTACGATTGGTATTACAATGAGCAGTTCTTC.

The chain joins TRBV20-1 to TRBJ2-1; TRBD2 agrees at 10 bases. This CDR3 comprises 17 residues. Per the germline V gene, CDR1 is DFQATT and CDR2 is SNEGSKA (reference sequence). J lost 6 bases, V lost 7 bases, and 18 bases had no gene match. CDR3 in DNA: TGCAGTGACAGCCCCTTTTCAGCGGGAGGGCCCGGCAATGAGCAGTTCTTC. Residues: CSDSPFSAGGPGNEQFF.